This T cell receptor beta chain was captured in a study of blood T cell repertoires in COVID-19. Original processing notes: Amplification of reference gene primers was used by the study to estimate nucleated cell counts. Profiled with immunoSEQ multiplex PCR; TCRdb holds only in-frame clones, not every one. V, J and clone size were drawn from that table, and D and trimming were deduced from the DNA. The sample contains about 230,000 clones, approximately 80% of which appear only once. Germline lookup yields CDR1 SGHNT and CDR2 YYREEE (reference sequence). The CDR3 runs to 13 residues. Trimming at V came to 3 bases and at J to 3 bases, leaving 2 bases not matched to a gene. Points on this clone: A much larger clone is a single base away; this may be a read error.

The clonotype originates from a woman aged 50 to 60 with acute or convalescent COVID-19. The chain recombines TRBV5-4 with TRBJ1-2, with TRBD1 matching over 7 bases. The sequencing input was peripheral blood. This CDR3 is CASSSGQDYGYTF. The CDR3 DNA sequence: TGTGCCAGCAGCTCCGGACAGGACTATGGCTACACCTTC.